The 16 T cell receptor beta chains presented below share a single source sample, sequenced in a study of shared clonotypes between healthy human individuals. This table comes from immunoSEQ multiplex PCR, and its TCRdb copy is limited to in-frame clones, with some not included. The sample yields fewer than 2.5 million clones, more than 85% seen once. Source material: naive CD4+ T cells from PBMCs. Subset given: CD45RA+ positively selected. These receptor sequences come from a young man in good health. Some clones in this sample may be carry-over from other donors' samples.

The chain couples TRBV18 to TRBJ2-7; maybe TRBD2 (6 bases). Germline CDR1 reads KGHSH; CDR2 reads LQKENI. V lost 1 base and J 3 bases, leaving 19 bases between the germline ends. The CDR3 is 17 residues long. CDR3 in DNA: TGTGCCAGCTCACCACTTAAAAGCAGCCTAGCGATCTACGAGCAGTACTTC. Translating it yields CASSPLKSSLAIYEQYF.

The gene calls are TRBV5-4 and TRBJ1-2; no clear D gene. This CDR3 has 14 amino acids. Per germline, CDR1 SGHNT and CDR2 YYREEE (reference sequence). Deletions cut 0 bases from V and 4 bases from J, with 10 bases between. DNA for the CDR3: TGTGCCAGCAGCTTGGTCAATTCCCTCTATGGCTACACCTTC. As protein: CASSLVNSLYGYTF.

This chain connects TRBV5-6 to TRBJ1-5; D might be TRBD1 (5 bases). The CDR3 has 17 amino acids. Germline V gene data show CDR1 as SGHDT and CDR2 as YYEEEE. The V end lost 4 bases, the J end lost 0 bases, and 17 bases lay between the germline ends. The CDR3 is CASSLWTPSYSNQPQHF. The CDR3 DNA follows: TGTGCCAGCAGCCTCTGGACACCGAGTTATAGCAATCAGCCCCAGCATTTT.

The DNA of the CDR3 is TGTGCCAGCAGTTCCCACGGGTCGGGCGGGGAGCTGTTTTTT. It translates to CASSSHGSGGELFF. This chain connects TRBV28 to TRBJ2-2; no firm D call. The CDR3 consists of 14 residues. Trimming took 4 bases from V and 7 from J, leaving 13 bases between them. CDR1 is MDHEN, CDR2 SYDVKM, per germline.

Notes on this clone: Other DNA sequences in the sample encode the same CDR3. J is TRBJ2-1 and V is TRBV5-1; 8 positions agree with TRBD2. CDR1 and CDR2 (germline): SGHRS, YFSETQ. This CDR3 comprises 15 residues. V was pared by 4 bases and J by 4 bases, with 7 bases of the junction left unmatched. In nucleotides, the CDR3 is TGCGCCAGCAGCCTAGCAAGCGGGAGTTACAATGAGCAGTTCTTC. This codes for CASSLASGSYNEQFF.

This clone was found once. This chain joins TRBV21-1 and TRBJ1-2. TRBV21-1 constitutes a pseudogene. The CDR3 is 17 residues long. In DNA form, the CDR3 reads TGTGCCAGCAGCAAAGTCCTGCAGGCGGGATCGTATTATGGCTACACCTTC. As protein: CASSKVLQAGSYYGYTF.

Of note for this clone: Other DNA sequences in this sample translate to the same CDR3. J is TRBJ2-1 and V is TRBV19, with 9 bases aligning to TRBD2. Trimming took 3 bases from V and 0 from J; bases not matched to a gene: 0. CDR1 and CDR2 from the germline V gene are LNHDA and SQIVND (reference sequence). The CDR3 length is 15 residues. The CDR3 sequence: CASSISGSSYNEQFF. The CDR3 nucleotides read TGTGCCAGTAGTATTAGCGGGAGCTCCTACAATGAGCAGTTCTTC.

This chain connects TRBV27 to TRBJ1-3; D unresolved. V gave up 5 bases and J gave up 3 bases, with 23 bases separating them. This CDR3 has 18 residues. The V gene's germline CDR1 is MNHEY and CDR2 SMNVEV (reference sequence). The CDR3 DNA reads TGTGCCAGCAGTCCCCCGCCCCATAACCTCTACCATGGAAACACCATATATTTT. As protein: CASSPPPHNLYHGNTIYF.

The chain employs TRBV27 and TRBJ1-1; D is unclear. This CDR3 region has 14 residues. V was cut by 2 bases and J by 10 bases, with 17 bases left in between. Germline CDR1 and CDR2: MNHEY and SMNVEV (reference sequence). CDR3 nucleotide sequence: TGTGCCAGCAGTTTAAACGCCGTGGGTTTTCGAGCTTTCTTT. Translation: CASSLNAVGFRAFF.

This chain uses TRBV28 with TRBJ1-2; TRBD1 matches at 9 bases. This CDR3 comprises 15 residues. Germline assignment: CDR1 MDHEN and CDR2 SYDVKM. With V trimmed by 1 base and J by 8 bases, 8 bases remained unmatched. The CDR3 reads CASSLLGGQGFGYTF. In DNA form, the CDR3 reads TGTGCCAGCAGTTTATTAGGGGGACAGGGATTCGGCTACACCTTC.

The V call is TRBV5-5, the J call TRBJ2-5; D is ambiguous. CDR3 length equals 15 residues. Trimming cost V 0 bases and J 1 base, with 10 bases left between them. In germline, CDR1 is SGHKS, CDR2 YYEKEE (reference sequence). The CDR3 DNA reads TGTGCCAGCAGCTTGGACCCTACAAGCCAAGAGACCCAGTACTTC. Translation: CASSLDPTSQETQYF.

The genes are TRBV19 and TRBJ1-2, with D uncertain. Trimming cost V 5 bases and J 0 bases, with 7 bases left between them. The CDR3 covers 13 residues. Germline V gene data show CDR1 as LNHDA and CDR2 as SQIVND (reference sequence). CDR3 DNA: TGTGCCAGTAGTTTACTCCCTAACTATGGCTACACCTTC. It translates to CASSLLPNYGYTF.

V usage is TRBV29-1 and J usage is TRBJ1-2; D ambiguous. The CDR3 loop spans 12 amino acids. Germline V gives CDR1 SQVTM, CDR2 ANQGSEA. Trimming cost V 1 base and J 4 bases, with 7 bases left between them. DNA of the CDR3: TGCAGCGTTGAAGGCCAGTTCTATGGCTACACCTTC. It is translated as CSVEGQFYGYTF.

The rearrangement links TRBV28 to TRBJ1-2, with 8 bases fitting TRBD1. After removal of 3 bases from V and 7 bases from J, the junction contained 7 bases not matched to a gene. The length of the CDR3 is 14 residues. Germline V gene lookup returns CDR1 MDHEN and CDR2 SYDVKM. The CDR3 DNA reads as TGTGCCAGCAGTTTCTTGACAGGGGATTTTGGCTACACCTTC. The encoded protein is CASSFLTGDFGYTF.

Points on this clone: The same CDR3 arises from other DNA sequences in this sample as well. The gene calls are TRBV5-4 and TRBJ2-5; 9 nucleotides align to TRBD1. The CDR3 is 13 residues long. Germline-derived CDR1 and CDR2 are SGHNT and YYREEE (reference sequence). V shed 3 bases and J 4 bases; nucleotides not matched to a gene: 1. The CDR3: CASSSDRGETQYF. The CDR3 nucleotides are TGTGCCAGCAGCTCGGACAGGGGAGAGACCCAGTACTTC.

The chain has TRBV11-3 and TRBJ2-2, with TRBD1 matching over 8 bases. The trim removed 3 bases at V and 1 base at J, leaving 7 bases unmatched. Per germline, CDR1 SGHNT and CDR2 YENEEA. CDR3 length: 17 residues. This CDR3 reads CASSFTLRGLNTGELFF. The CDR3 DNA reads TGTGCCAGCAGCTTTACTCTCAGGGGGCTGAACACCGGGGAGCTGTTTTTT.